The 30 T cell receptor beta chains reported below all come from one sample, sequenced in a study of blood T cell repertoires in COVID-19. Repertoires were generated with immunoSEQ multiplex PCR, while TCRdb's copy carries only in-frame clones and drops some. The sample carries roughly 280,000 clones, approximately 91% recorded once. Sequencing used peripheral blood. Receptor source: a man in his forties or fifties with acute or convalescent COVID-19.

This clone was recorded once. V and J are TRBV19 and TRBJ1-2, with 9 bases identical to TRBD1. This CDR3 spans 16 amino acids. Unmatched junction bases numbered 14, after V lost 6 bases and J lost 6 bases. The germline CDR1 and CDR2 sequences are LNHDA and SQIVND (reference sequence). This CDR3 reads CASSRRTGAQVDGYTF. Here the CDR3 DNA reads TGTGCCAGTAGCCGACGGACAGGGGCCCAGGTAGATGGCTACACCTTC.

Points on this clone: Other nucleotide sequences from this sample produce the same CDR3. The chain carries TRBV9 and TRBJ2-2; D possibly corresponds to TRBD1 (6 bases). The germline V and J ends were trimmed by 2 bases and 2 bases, with 10 bases remaining between them. From germline, CDR1 is SGDLS and CDR2 YYNGEE. This CDR3 comprises 15 residues. This chain's CDR3 is CASSVRQANTGELFF. The DNA for the CDR3 is TGTGCCAGCAGCGTGAGACAGGCTAACACCGGGGAGCTGTTTTTT.

The V and J genes are TRBV4-1 and TRBJ2-4, with 11 nucleotides matching TRBD2. The germline gives CDR1 MGHRA, CDR2 YSYEKL. J lost 5 bases, V lost 0 bases, and 3 bases had no gene match. This CDR3 contains 16 residues. The CDR3 DNA follows: TGCGCCAGCAGCCAAGATAGGGGACTAGCGGAAAACATTCAGTACTTC. Amino acid sequence: CASSQDRGLAENIQYF.

The gene calls are TRBV6-5 and TRBJ2-7, with 7 bases that match TRBD1. CDR3 length: 14 residues. Per germline, CDR1 MNHEY and CDR2 SVGAGI. V lost 6 bases and J lost 2; bases outside the gene matches: 7. The CDR3 sequence: CASRRQGVTYEQYF. The CDR3 DNA reads as TGTGCCAGCAGACGACAGGGAGTAACCTACGAGCAGTACTTC.

The chain combines TRBV4-1 with TRBJ2-5; D perhaps matches TRBD2 (6 bases). This CDR3 has 15 amino acids. V was pared by 4 bases and J by 5 bases, with 17 bases between. CDR1 MGHRA and CDR2 YSYEKL come from the germline V gene. In DNA, the CDR3 is TGCGCCAGCAGCCGAGCGCAGATTGGGGGGGAGACCCAGTACTTC. This gives the protein CASSRAQIGGETQYF.

J is TRBJ2-1 and V is TRBV5-4, with D possibly being TRBD2 (6 bases). The CDR3 covers 14 residues. Germline-derived CDR1 and CDR2 are SGHNT and YYREEE (reference sequence). The ends were cut back, 4 bases at V and 4 bases at J, with 12 bases in the middle. CDR3 protein: CASSPGGVYNEQFF. The CDR3 DNA sequence: TGTGCCAGCAGCCCAGGAGGGGTTTACAATGAGCAGTTCTTC.

The chain is built from TRBV7-2 and TRBJ2-5, with a tentative D call TRBD2 (6 bases). Trimming removed 3 bases from V and 1 base from J, with 15 bases in between. Germline values: CDR1 SGHTA, CDR2 FQGNSA. CDR3 length: 16 residues. The chain's CDR3 is CASSFFWRDPQETQYF. The CDR3 region has the DNA TGTGCCAGCAGCTTTTTCTGGCGGGACCCCCAAGAGACCCAGTACTTC.

This rearrangement joins TRBV3-1 (or the pseudogene TRBV3-2) to TRBJ2-7, with 7 nucleotides matching TRBD1. This CDR3 spans 13 amino acids. Germline CDR1 reads LGHDT; CDR2 reads YNNKEL (reference sequence). The trim removed 8 bases at V and 5 bases at J, leaving 9 bases unmatched. The CDR3 sequence: CASGQAGVDEQYF. The CDR3 nucleotides are TGTGCCAGCGGACAGGCCGGAGTGGACGAGCAGTACTTC.

The V and J genes are TRBV2 and TRBJ1-1; a weak D match, TRBD1 (5 bases). Germline V gene sequence: CDR1 SNHLY, CDR2 FYNNEI. The CDR3 has 11 amino acids. V was cut by 5 bases and J by 8 bases, with 9 bases left in between. The CDR3 protein is CASSPRVEAFF. The DNA of the CDR3 is TGTGCCAGCAGTCCCAGGGTGGAAGCTTTCTTT.

This clone has just a few counts. The V and J genes are TRBV29-1 and TRBJ2-1; D is unresolved. In germline, CDR1 is SQVTM, CDR2 ANQGSEA. The germline V and J ends were trimmed by 6 bases and 1 base, with 10 bases remaining between them. This CDR3 region has 13 residues. CDR3 DNA: TGCAGCGTCCCCAGGCAGTCCTACAATGAGCAGTTCTTC. It is translated as CSVPRQSYNEQFF.

This clone is a singleton in its sample. CDR3 residues: CASSAGPLYNEQFF. Written as DNA, the CDR3 is TGCGCCAGCAGCGCGGGACCCCTCTACAATGAGCAGTTCTTC. The chain carries TRBV5-1 and TRBJ2-1; tentatively, D is TRBD2 (6 bases). The V end lost 4 bases, the J end lost 3 bases, and 11 bases lay between the germline ends. The CDR3 sequence is 14 residues long. Per the germline V gene, CDR1 is SGHRS and CDR2 is YFSETQ.

The chain employs TRBV4-1 and TRBJ1-5; D is undetermined. The CDR3 covers 13 residues. V lost 0 bases to trimming and J lost 7 bases, with 7 bases between them. CDR1 and CDR2 from the germline V gene are MGHRA and YSYEKL. The CDR3: CASSQELRQPQHF. The CDR3 coding sequence is TGCGCCAGCAGCCAAGAGTTGAGACAGCCCCAGCATTTT.

V usage is TRBV6-2 or TRBV6-3 and J usage is TRBJ1-2; TRBD1 matches at 7 bases. This CDR3 has 15 amino acids. J gave up 6 bases and V 2 bases, and 9 bases lay outside the gene matches. The germline V gene encodes CDR1 MNHEY and CDR2 SVGEGT. The DNA of the CDR3 is TGTGCCAGCAGTTACCCCACAGGGGAACGAGATGGCTACACCTTC. Translating gives CASSYPTGERDGYTF.

This rearrangement joins TRBV5-1 to TRBJ1-4; TRBD1 matches at 7 bases. The CDR3 length is 14 residues. The V segment lost 0 bases and the J segment 5 bases; nucleotides outside the gene matches: 1. CDR1 is SGHRS, CDR2 YFSETQ, per germline. The chain's CDR3 is CASSLATGNEKLFF. The CDR3 bases are TGCGCCAGCAGCTTGGCGACAGGGAATGAAAAACTGTTTTTT.

This clone appeared a few times. The V gene is TRBV2, the J gene TRBJ1-4, with D perhaps matching TRBD1 (5 bases). V was clipped by 5 bases and J by 8 bases, with 15 bases between them. The CDR3 loop spans 14 amino acids. Germline lookup yields CDR1 SNHLY and CDR2 FYNNEI. Here the CDR3 DNA reads TGTGCCAGCAGTAGCCGGGACTTAAGGGAAAAACTGTTTTTT. Translating it yields CASSSRDLREKLFF.

The genes are TRBV5-1 and TRBJ2-3, with D possibly TRBD2 on 6 matching bases. This CDR3 is 16 amino acids long. Trimming shortened V by 4 bases and J by 2 bases, and 17 bases separated the two germline ends. Per germline, CDR1 SGHRS and CDR2 YFSETQ. CDR3 loop: CASSPIVGLNTDTQYF. In DNA, the CDR3 is TGCGCCAGCAGCCCCATTGTGGGACTTAACACAGATACGCAGTATTTT.

This clone was found once. The J gene is TRBJ2-7, the V gene TRBV7-2; 10 nucleotides line up with TRBD2. V was pared by 5 bases and J by 3 bases, with 7 bases of the junction left unmatched. This CDR3 region has 15 residues. The germline V gene encodes CDR1 SGHTA and CDR2 FQGNSA. The CDR3 spells CASSQGLARYYEQYF. The CDR3 DNA follows: TGTGCCAGCAGCCAGGGACTAGCGAGATACTACGAGCAGTACTTC.

This chain joins TRBV14 and TRBJ1-2, with 7 nucleotides matching TRBD1. Germline CDR1 SGHDN, CDR2 FVKESK. The CDR3 is 16 amino acids. Losses at the gene ends were 4 bases for V and 3 bases for J; bases not matched to a gene: 11. The CDR3 reads CASSPGQSALDYGYTF. CDR3 sequence (DNA): TGTGCCAGCAGCCCGGGACAGTCCGCATTGGACTATGGCTACACCTTC.

The chain recombines TRBV7-9 with TRBJ2-1, with TRBD2 matching over 8 bases. The germline V gene has CDR1 SEHNR and CDR2 FQNEAQ (reference sequence). The trim removed 8 bases at V and 7 bases at J, leaving 7 bases unmatched. The CDR3 has 13 amino acids. The CDR3 spells CASQTGGRNEQFF. The CDR3 DNA is TGTGCCAGCCAAACGGGGGGGCGGAATGAGCAGTTCTTC.

This chain links TRBV3-1 (or the pseudogene TRBV3-2) with TRBJ1-2, with a weak D call TRBD1 (5 bases). V was cut by 5 bases and J by 8 bases, with 12 bases left in between. The V gene's germline CDR1 is LGHDT and CDR2 YNNKEL (reference sequence). The CDR3 contains 12 residues. The CDR3 DNA is TGTGCCAGCAGCAACGGCGACAGCGGCTACACCTTC. Translation: CASSNGDSGYTF.

The V and J genes are TRBV7-8 and TRBJ1-2; no firm D call. Germline CDR1 is SGHVS and CDR2 is FQNEAQ. The V and J ends lost 1 base and 6 bases respectively, with 18 bases between them. There are 16 residues in the CDR3. The CDR3 is CASSLGVTVPKDGYTF. CDR3 in DNA: TGTGCCAGCAGCTTAGGGGTAACAGTTCCCAAGGATGGCTACACCTTC.

This chain joins TRBV5-1 and TRBJ2-7, with D perhaps TRBD1 (6 bases). V was cut by 3 bases and J by 4 bases, with 14 bases left in between. There are 14 residues in the CDR3. The germline V gene has CDR1 SGHRS and CDR2 YFSETQ. In DNA, the CDR3 is TGCGCCAGCAGCTGGGGTCCGGGACAATACGAGCAGTACTTC. Amino acid sequence: CASSWGPGQYEQYF.

The V gene is TRBV19, the J gene TRBJ2-2, with 9 nucleotides matching TRBD1. The CDR3 totals 15 residues. Germline assignment: CDR1 LNHDA and CDR2 SQIVND (reference sequence). With 1 base clipped from V and 6 bases from J, the junction kept 3 bases outside the gene matches. The CDR3 protein is CASSIADRGAGELFF. The CDR3 nucleotides read TGTGCCAGTAGTATAGCCGACAGGGGGGCCGGGGAGCTGTTTTTT.

The genes are TRBV11-3 and TRBJ2-7, with a weak D call TRBD2 (6 bases). Germline-derived CDR1 and CDR2 are SGHNT and YENEEA. The CDR3 loop spans 14 amino acids. The germline V and J ends were trimmed by 2 bases and 3 bases, with 11 bases remaining between them. The CDR3 coding sequence is TGTGCCAGCAGCTTAAGGGGAGGTGGCTACGAGCAGTACTTC. Its protein product is CASSLRGGGYEQYF.

J is TRBJ2-1 and V is TRBV6-5; tentatively, D is TRBD2 (5 bases). The CDR3 contains 13 residues. CDR1 and CDR2 from the germline V gene are MNHEY and SVGAGI. Trimming removed 8 bases from V and 3 bases from J, with 11 bases in between. The CDR3 coding sequence is TGTGCCAGCCGGGAATCCAACTACAATGAGCAGTTCTTC. Amino acid sequence: CASRESNYNEQFF.

The chain couples TRBV7-2 to TRBJ2-7; 9 bases are a match to TRBD1. Germline CDR1 is SGHTA and CDR2 is FQGNSA. The CDR3 has 15 residues. V shed 3 bases, J shed 1 base, and the junction held 4 bases outside the gene matches. CDR3 loop: CASSLQQGASYEQYF. CDR3 nucleotide sequence: TGTGCCAGCAGCTTGCAACAGGGGGCATCCTACGAGCAGTACTTC.

The chain carries TRBV7-9 and TRBJ1-2; D unresolved. The CDR3 is 13 amino acids. Trimming removed 5 bases from V and 7 bases from J, with 14 bases in between. Germline lookup yields CDR1 SEHNR and CDR2 FQNEAQ (reference sequence). This chain's CDR3 is CASSPRFIGGYTF. Written as DNA, the CDR3 is TGTGCCAGCAGCCCCCGATTTATCGGTGGCTACACCTTC.

This clone has only a few counts. The same CDR3 is also encoded by other DNA sequences in this sample. This chain joins TRBV6-1 and TRBJ1-1; 10 bases match TRBD1. The V gene end was trimmed by 3 bases and the J gene end by 3 bases; junction bases not matched to a gene: 1. The CDR3 runs to 14 residues. Per the germline V gene, CDR1 is MNHNS and CDR2 is SASEGT. Written as DNA, the CDR3 is TGTGCCAGCAGTGAGGACAGGGGGGACACTGAAGCTTTCTTT. As protein: CASSEDRGDTEAFF.

The V and J genes are TRBV3-1 (or the pseudogene TRBV3-2) and TRBJ2-7; 8 bases map to TRBD2. CDR1 LGHDT and CDR2 YNNKEL come from the germline V gene (reference sequence). CDR3 size: 16 residues. Unmatched junction bases numbered 6, after V lost 0 bases and J lost 2 bases. The CDR3 region is CASSQEGGGSTYEQYF. The CDR3 DNA reads TGTGCCAGCAGCCAAGAAGGCGGGGGGTCAACCTACGAGCAGTACTTC.

The chain carries TRBV5-1 and TRBJ2-1, with 7 nucleotides matching TRBD2. The germline V gene encodes CDR1 SGHRS and CDR2 YFSETQ. With 2 bases clipped from V and 5 bases from J, the junction kept 7 bases outside the gene matches. This CDR3 is built from 15 residues. The CDR3 nucleotides read TGCGCCAGCAGCTTCCGCTTGGGAGGGGACAATGAGCAGTTCTTC. Translated, it gives CASSFRLGGDNEQFF.